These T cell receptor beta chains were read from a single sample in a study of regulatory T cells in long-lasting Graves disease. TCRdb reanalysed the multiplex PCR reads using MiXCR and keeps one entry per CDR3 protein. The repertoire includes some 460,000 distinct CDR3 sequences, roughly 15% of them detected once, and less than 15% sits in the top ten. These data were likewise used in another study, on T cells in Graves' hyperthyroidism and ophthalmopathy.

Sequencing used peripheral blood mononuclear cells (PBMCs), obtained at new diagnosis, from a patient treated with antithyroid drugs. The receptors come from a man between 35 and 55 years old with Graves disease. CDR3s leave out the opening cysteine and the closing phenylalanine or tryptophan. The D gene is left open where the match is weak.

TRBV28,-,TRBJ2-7,ASSKGTPYEQY
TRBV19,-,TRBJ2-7,ASSMSREQEQY
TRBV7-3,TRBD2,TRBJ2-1,ASSSPGRREAYNEQF
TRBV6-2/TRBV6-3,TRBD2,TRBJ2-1,ASSSSGRAVDEQF
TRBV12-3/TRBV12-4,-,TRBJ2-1,ASRSPAGLEQF
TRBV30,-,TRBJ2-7,AWSWGQGNYEQY
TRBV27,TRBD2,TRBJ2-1,ASSLRLAGDEQF
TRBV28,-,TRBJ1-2,ASRGRDFPRDYGYT
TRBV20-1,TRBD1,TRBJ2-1,SARPGTGRNEQF
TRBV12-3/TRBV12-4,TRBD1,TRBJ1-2,ASRRQGRSYGYT
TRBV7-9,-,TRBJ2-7,ASSRRGPTYEQY
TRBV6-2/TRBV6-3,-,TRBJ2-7,ASRAWGMYEQY
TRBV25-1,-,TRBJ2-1,ASSVRGRRNEQF
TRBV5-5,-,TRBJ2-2,ASSVVGQFANTGELF
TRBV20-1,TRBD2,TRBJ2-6,SARDSGGGASAGANVLT
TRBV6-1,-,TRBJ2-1,ASTPKRTRRDEQF
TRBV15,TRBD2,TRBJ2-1,ATSRDRIAGGPVNEQF